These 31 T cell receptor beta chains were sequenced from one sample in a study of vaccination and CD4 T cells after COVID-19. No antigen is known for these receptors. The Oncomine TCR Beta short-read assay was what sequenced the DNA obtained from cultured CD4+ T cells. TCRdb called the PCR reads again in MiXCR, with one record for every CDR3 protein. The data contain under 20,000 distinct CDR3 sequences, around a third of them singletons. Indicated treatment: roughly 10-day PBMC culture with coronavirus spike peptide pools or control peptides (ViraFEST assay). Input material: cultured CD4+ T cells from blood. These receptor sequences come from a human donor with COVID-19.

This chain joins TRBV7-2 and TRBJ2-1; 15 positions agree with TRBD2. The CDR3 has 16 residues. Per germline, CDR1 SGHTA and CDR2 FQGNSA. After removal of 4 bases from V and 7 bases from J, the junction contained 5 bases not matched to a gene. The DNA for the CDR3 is TGTGCCAGCAGCTCGGGACTAGCGGGGGGTACTAATGAGCAGTTCTTC. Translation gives CASSSGLAGGTNEQFF.

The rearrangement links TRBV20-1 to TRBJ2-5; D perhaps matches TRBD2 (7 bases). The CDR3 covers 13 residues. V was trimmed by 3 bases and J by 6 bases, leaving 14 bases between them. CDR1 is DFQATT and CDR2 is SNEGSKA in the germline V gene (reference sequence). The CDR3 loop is CSASTGGGKTQYF. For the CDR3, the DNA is TGCAGTGCTAGTACGGGGGGCGGGAAGACCCAGTACTTC.

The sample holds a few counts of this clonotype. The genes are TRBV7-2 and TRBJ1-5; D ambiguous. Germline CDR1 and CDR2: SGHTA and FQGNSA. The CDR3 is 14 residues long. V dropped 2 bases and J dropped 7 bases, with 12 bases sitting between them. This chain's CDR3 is CASSLNTPNQPQHF. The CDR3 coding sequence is TGTGCCAGCAGCTTAAACACCCCGAACCAGCCCCAGCATTTT.

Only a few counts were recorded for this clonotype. The CDR3 spells CASIDLFGGRGENYGYTF. DNA for the CDR3: TGTGCCAGTATCGACCTTTTCGGTGGCAGGGGGGAGAACTATGGCTACACCTTC. This chain joins TRBV19 and TRBJ1-2; 7 nucleotides align to TRBD1. V lost 7 bases and J lost 2; bases outside the gene matches: 19. Germline V gene lookup returns CDR1 LNHDA and CDR2 SQIVND (reference sequence). This CDR3 contains 18 residues.

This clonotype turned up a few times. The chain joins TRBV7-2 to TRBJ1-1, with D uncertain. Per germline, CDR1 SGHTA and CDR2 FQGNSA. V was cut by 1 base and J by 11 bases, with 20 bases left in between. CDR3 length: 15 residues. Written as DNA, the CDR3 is TGTGCCAGCAGCTTAGTAGGCATAAACAAGCCGGTGGCTTTCTTT. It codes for CASSLVGINKPVAFF.

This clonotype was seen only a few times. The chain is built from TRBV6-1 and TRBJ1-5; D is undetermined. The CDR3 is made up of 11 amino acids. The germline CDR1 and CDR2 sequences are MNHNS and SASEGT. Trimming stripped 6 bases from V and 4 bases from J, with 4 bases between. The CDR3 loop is CASSRNQPQHF. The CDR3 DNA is TGTGCCAGCAGCCGTAATCAGCCCCAGCATTTT.

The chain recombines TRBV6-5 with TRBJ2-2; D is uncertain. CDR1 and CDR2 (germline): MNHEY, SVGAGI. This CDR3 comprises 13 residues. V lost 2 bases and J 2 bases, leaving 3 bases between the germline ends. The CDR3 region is CASSYVNTGELFF. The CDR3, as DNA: TGTGCCAGCAGTTACGTCAACACCGGGGAGCTGTTTTTT.

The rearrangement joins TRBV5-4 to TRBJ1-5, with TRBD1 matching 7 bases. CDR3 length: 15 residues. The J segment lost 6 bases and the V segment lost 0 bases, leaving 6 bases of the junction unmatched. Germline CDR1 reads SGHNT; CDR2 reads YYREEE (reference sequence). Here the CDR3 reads CASSLVGGAGQPQHF. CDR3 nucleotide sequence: TGTGCCAGCAGCTTGGTAGGGGGCGCGGGTCAGCCCCAGCATTTT.

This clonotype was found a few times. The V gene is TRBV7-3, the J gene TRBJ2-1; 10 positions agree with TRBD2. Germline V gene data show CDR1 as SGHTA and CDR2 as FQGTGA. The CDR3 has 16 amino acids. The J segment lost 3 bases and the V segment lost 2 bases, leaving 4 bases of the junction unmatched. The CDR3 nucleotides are TGTGCCAGCAGCTTAGGGACTAGCGCGGACTACAATGAGCAGTTCTTC. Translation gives CASSLGTSADYNEQFF.

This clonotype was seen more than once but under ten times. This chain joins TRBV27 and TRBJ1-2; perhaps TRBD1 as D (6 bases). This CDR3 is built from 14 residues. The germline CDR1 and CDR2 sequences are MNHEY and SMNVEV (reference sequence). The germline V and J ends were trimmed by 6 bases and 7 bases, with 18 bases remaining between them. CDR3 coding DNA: TGTGCCAGCAGCCCACAAGGGGGGGGTTCTGGCTACACCTTC. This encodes CASSPQGGGSGYTF.

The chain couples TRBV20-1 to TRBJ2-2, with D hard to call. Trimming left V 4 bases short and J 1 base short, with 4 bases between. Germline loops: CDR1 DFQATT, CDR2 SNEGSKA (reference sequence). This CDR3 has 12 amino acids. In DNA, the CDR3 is TGCAGTGCTACCAAGAACACCGGGGAGCTGTTTTTT. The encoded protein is CSATKNTGELFF.

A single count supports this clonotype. The CDR3 loop is CASIRGRGTNTEAFF. CDR3 nucleotides: TGCGCCAGCATCAGGGGAAGGGGGACGAACACTGAAGCTTTCTTT. The V call is TRBV5-1, the J call TRBJ1-1, with a weak D call TRBD1 (6 bases). V shed 6 bases and J shed 1 base, with 16 bases lying between them. Germline CDR1 is SGHRS and CDR2 is YFSETQ. This CDR3 has 15 residues.

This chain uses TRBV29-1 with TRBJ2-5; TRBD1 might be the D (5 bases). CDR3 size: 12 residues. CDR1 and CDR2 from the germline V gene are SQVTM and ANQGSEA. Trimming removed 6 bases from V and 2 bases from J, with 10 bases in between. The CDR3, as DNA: TGCAGCGTCGGTCAGGGTCAAGAGACCCAGTACTTC. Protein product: CSVGQGQETQYF.

CDR3 DNA sequence: TGTGCCAGCAGACCAGCGATAAACGAGCAGTACTTC. Its translation is CASRPAINEQYF. This chain connects TRBV28 to TRBJ2-7; D unclear. The CDR3 spans 12 residues. Between the trimmed V and J ends, which lost 6 bases and 5 bases, there was a span of 11 bases. Germline V gene sequence: CDR1 MDHEN, CDR2 SYDVKM. Using reference TRBV28 and TRBJ2-7 for the parts outside the CDR3, the full variable domain is DVKVTQSSRYLVKRTGEKVFLECVQDMDHENMFWYRQDPGLGLRLIYFSYDVKMKEKGDIPEGYSVSREKKERFSLILESASTNQTSMYLCASRPAINEQYFGPGTRLTVT.

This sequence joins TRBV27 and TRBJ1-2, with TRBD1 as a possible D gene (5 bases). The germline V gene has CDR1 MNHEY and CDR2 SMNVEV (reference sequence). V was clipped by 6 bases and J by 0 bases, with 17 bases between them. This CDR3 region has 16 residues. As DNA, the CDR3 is TGTGCCAGCAGGGAAGGGGACGGATTACCTAACTATGGCTACACCTTC. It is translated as CASREGDGLPNYGYTF.

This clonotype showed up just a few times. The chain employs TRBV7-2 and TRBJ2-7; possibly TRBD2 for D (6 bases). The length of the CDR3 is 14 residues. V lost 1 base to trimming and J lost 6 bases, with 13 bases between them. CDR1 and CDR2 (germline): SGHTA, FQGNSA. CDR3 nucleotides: TGTGCCAGCAGCTTAGGGGGCGTGGAGGGCGAGCAGTACTTC. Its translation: CASSLGGVEGEQYF. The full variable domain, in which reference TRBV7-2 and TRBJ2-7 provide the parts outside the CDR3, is GAGVSQSPSNKVTEKGKDVELRCDPISGHTALYWYRQSLGQGLEFLIYFQGNSAPDKSGLPSDRFSAERTGGSVSTLTIQRTQQEDSAVYLCASSLGGVEGEQYFGPGTRLTVT.

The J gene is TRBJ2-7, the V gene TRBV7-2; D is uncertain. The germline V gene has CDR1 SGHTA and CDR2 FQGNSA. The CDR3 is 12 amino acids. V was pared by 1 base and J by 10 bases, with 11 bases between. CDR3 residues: CASSLVAWVQYF. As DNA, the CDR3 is TGTGCCAGCAGCTTAGTGGCCTGGGTACAGTACTTC.

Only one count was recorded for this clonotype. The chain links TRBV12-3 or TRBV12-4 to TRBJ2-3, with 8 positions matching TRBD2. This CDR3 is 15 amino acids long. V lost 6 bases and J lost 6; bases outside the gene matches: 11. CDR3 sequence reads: CASSQVGGARDTQYF. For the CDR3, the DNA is TGTGCCAGCAGCCAGGTCGGGGGGGCCAGGGATACGCAGTATTTT.

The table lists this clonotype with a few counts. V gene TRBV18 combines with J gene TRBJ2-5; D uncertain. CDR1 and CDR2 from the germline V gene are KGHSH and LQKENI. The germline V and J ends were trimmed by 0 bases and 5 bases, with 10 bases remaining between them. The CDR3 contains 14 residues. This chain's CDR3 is CASSPPGLWETQYF. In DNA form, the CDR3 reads TGTGCCAGCTCACCACCAGGGCTTTGGGAGACCCAGTACTTC.

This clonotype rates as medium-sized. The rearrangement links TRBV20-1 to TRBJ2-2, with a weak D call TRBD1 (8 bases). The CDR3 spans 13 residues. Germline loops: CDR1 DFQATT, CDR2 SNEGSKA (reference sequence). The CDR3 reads CSLRTGRAGELFF. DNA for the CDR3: TGCAGCTTAAGGACAGGGAGGGCCGGGGAGCTGTTTTTT.

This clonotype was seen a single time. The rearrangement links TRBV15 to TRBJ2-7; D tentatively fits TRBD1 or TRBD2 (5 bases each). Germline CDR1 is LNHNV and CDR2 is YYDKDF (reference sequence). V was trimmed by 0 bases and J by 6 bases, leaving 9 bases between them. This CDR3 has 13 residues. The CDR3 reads CATSRDRGAEQYF. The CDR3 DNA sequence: TGTGCCACCAGCAGAGATCGGGGCGCCGAGCAGTACTTC. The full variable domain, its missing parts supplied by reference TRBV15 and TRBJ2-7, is DAMVIQNPRYQVTQFGKPVTLSCSQTLNHNVMYWYQQKSSQAPKLLFHYYDKDFNNEADTPDNFQSRRPNTSFCFLDIRSPGLGDTAMYLCATSRDRGAEQYFGPGTRLTVT.

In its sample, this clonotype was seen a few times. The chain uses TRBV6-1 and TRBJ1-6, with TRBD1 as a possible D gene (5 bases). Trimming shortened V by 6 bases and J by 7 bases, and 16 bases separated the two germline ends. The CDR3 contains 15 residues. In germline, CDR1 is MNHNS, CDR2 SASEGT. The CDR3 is CASRVNGARNSPLHF. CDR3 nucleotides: TGTGCCAGCAGAGTTAACGGGGCACGAAATTCACCCCTCCACTTT.

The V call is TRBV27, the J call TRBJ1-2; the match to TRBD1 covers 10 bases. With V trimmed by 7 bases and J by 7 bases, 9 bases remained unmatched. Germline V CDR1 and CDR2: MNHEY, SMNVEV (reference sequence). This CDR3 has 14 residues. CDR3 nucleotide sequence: TGTGCCAGCACATCGGGACAGGGGAATGGTGGCTACACCTTC. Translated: CASTSGQGNGGYTF.

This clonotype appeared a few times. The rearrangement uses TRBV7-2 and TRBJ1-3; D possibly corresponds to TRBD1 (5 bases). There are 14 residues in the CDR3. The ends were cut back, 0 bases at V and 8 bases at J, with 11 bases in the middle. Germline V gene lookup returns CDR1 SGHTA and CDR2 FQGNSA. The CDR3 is CASSLATRGDTIYF. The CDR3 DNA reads TGTGCCAGCAGCTTAGCGACCCGGGGCGACACCATATATTTT. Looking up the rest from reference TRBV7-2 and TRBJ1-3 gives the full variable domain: GAGVSQSPSNKVTEKGKDVELRCDPISGHTALYWYRQSLGQGLEFLIYFQGNSAPDKSGLPSDRFSAERTGGSVSTLTIQRTQQEDSAVYLCASSLATRGDTIYFGEGSWLTVV.

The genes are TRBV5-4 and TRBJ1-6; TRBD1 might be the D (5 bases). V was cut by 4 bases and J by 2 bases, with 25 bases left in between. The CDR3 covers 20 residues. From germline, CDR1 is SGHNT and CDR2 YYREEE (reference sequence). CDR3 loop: CASSPDPRITGLAYNSPLHF. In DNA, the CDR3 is TGTGCCAGCAGCCCGGATCCTCGCATTACAGGTCTGGCCTATAATTCACCCCTCCACTTT.

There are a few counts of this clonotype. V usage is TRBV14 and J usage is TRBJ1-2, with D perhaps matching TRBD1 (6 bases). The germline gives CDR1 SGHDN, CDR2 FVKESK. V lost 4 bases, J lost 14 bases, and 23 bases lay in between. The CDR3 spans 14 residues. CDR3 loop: CASSPTRGAITLTF. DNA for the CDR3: TGTGCCAGCAGCCCCACTCGGGGGGCGATCACGCTTACCTTC.

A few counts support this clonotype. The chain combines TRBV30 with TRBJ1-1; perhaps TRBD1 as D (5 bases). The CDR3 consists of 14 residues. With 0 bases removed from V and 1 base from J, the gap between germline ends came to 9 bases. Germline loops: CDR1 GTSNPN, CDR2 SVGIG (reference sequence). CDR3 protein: CAWSVTGGNTEAFF. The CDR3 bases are TGTGCCTGGAGTGTAACCGGGGGGAACACTGAAGCTTTCTTT.

CDR3 in DNA: TGTGCCAGCAGCGTAGACGGCGGTTCCTACGAGCAGTACTTC. Its translation is CASSVDGGSYEQYF. The chain links TRBV9 to TRBJ2-7; the D is unclear. V lost 0 bases and J lost 1, with 8 bases in between. This CDR3 is built from 14 residues. CDR1 SGDLS and CDR2 YYNGEE come from the germline V gene.

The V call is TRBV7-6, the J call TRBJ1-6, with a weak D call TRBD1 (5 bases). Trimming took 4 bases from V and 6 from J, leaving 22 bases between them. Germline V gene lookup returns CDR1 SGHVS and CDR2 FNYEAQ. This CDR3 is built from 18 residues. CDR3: CASSSQSRGGRFNSPLHF. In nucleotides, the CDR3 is TGTGCCAGCAGCTCCCAATCGAGGGGCGGAAGATTTAATTCACCCCTCCACTTT. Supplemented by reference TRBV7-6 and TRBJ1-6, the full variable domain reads GAGVSQSPRYKVTKRGQDVALRCDPISGHVSLYWYRQALGQGPEFLTYFNYEAQQDKSGLPNDRFSAERPEGSISTLTIQRTEQRDSAMYRCASSSQSRGGRFNSPLHFGNGTRLTVT.

CDR3 coding DNA: TGTGCCAGCATTCGGGGTTACGAGCAGTACTTC. This sequence encodes CASIRGYEQYF. The chain carries TRBV6-1 and TRBJ2-7; the D gene is possibly TRBD2 (5 bases). The V end lost 7 bases, the J end lost 4 bases, and 8 bases lay between the germline ends. The CDR3 is 11 amino acids. Germline V gene lookup returns CDR1 MNHNS and CDR2 SASEGT.

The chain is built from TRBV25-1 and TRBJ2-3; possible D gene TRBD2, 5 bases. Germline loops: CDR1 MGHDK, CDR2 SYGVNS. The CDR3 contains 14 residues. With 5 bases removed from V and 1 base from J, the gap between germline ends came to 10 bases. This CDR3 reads CASSREGRTDTQYF. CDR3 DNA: TGTGCCAGCAGTAGAGAGGGTCGCACAGATACGCAGTATTTT.